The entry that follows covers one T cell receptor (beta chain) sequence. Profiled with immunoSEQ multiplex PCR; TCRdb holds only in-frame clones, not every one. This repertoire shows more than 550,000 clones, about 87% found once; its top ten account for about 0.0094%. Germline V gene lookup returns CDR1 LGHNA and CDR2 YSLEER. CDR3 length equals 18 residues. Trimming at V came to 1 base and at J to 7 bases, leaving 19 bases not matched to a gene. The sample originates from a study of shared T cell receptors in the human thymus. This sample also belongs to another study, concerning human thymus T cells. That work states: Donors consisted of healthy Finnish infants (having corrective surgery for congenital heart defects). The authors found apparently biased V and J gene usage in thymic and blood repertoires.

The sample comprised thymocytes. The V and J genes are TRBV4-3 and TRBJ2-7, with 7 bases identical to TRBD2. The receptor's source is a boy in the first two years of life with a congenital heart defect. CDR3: CASSQAVGRREGSREQYF. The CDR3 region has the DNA TGCGCCAGCAGCCAAGCAGTAGGTAGGAGGGAGGGAAGTAGAGAGCAGTACTTC.